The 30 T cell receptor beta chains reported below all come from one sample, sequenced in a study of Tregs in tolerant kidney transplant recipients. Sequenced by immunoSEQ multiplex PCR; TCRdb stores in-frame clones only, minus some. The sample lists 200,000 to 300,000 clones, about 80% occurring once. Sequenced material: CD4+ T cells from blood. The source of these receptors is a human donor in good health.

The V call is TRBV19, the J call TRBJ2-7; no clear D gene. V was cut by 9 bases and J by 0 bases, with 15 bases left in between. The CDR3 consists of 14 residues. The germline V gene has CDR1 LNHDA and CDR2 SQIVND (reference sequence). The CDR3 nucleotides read TGTGCCAGCCGCGACCCAGGTCGCTCCTACGAGCAGTACTTC. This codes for CASRDPGRSYEQYF.

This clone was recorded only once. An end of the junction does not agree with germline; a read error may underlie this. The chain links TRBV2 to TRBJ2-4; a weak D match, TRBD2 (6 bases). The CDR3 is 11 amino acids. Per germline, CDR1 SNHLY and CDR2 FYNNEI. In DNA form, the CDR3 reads TGTGCCAGCAGTGAAGGCGGGGCCCTGAACTTC. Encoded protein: CASSEGGALNF.

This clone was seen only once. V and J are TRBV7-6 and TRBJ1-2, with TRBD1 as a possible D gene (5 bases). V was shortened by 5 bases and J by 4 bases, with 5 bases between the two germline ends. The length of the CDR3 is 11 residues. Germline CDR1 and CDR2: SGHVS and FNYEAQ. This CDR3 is CASSGGYGYTF. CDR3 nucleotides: TGTGCCAGCAGCGGGGGCTATGGCTACACCTTC.

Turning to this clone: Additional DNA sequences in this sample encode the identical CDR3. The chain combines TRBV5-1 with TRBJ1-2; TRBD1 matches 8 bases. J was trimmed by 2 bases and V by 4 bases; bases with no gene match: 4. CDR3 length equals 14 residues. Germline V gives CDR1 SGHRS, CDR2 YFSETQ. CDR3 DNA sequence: TGCGCCAGCAGCCCTCGGACAGGGAACTATGGCTACACCTTC. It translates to CASSPRTGNYGYTF.

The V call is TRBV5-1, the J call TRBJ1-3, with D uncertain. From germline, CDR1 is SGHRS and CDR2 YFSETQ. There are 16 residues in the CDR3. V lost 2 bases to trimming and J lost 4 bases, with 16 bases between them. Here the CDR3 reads CASSLAGPRLGNTIYF. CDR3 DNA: TGCGCCAGCAGCTTAGCCGGACCCCGCCTCGGAAACACCATATATTTT.

This CDR3 reads CASSVAGEDSTLHF. Here the CDR3 DNA reads TGTGCCAGCAGCGTAGCAGGGGAAGATTCGACCCTCCACTTT. The chain joins TRBV9 to TRBJ1-6; D is perhaps TRBD1 (6 bases). Trimming removed 0 bases at V and 14 bases at J, with 15 bases between. CDR1 is SGDLS, CDR2 YYNGEE, per germline. This CDR3 has 14 amino acids. The full variable domain, with the rest looked up from reference TRBV9 and TRBJ1-6, is DSGVTQTPKHLITATGQRVTLRCSPRSGDLSVYWYQQSLDQGLQFLIQYYNGEERAKGNILERFSAQQFPDLHSELNLSSLELGDSALYFCASSVAGEDSTLHFGNGTRLTVT.

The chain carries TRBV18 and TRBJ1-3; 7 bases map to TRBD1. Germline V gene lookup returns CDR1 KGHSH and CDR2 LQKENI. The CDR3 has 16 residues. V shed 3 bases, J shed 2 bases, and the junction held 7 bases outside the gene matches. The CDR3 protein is CASSPTGQTPGNTIYF. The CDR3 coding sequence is TGTGCCAGCTCACCTACGGGACAGACGCCTGGAAACACCATATATTTT.

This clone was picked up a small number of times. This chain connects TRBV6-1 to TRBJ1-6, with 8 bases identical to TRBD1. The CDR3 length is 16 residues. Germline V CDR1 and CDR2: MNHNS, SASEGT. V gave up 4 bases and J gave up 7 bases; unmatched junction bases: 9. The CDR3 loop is CASSVDRGTRNSPLHF. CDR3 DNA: TGTGCCAGCAGTGTAGACAGGGGAACAAGGAATTCACCCCTCCACTTT.

CDR3 in amino acids: CATAGGNTIYF. DNA of the CDR3: TGTGCTACTGCCGGGGGAAACACCATATATTTT. The chain uses TRBV25-1 and TRBJ1-3; D is unresolved. Germline V gives CDR1 MGHDK, CDR2 SYGVNS. The length of the CDR3 is 11 residues.

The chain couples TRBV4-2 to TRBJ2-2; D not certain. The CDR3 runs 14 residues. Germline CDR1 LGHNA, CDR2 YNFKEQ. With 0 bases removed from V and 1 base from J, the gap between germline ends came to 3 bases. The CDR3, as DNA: TGTGCCAGCAGCCAAGAAGGGAACACCGGGGAGCTGTTTTTT. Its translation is CASSQEGNTGELFF.

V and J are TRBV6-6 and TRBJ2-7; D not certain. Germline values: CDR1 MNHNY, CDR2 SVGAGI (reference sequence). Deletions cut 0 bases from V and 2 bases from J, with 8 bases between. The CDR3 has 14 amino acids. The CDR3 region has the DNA TGTGCCAGCAGTTACTCGGACGTTGCCTACGAGCAGTACTTC. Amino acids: CASSYSDVAYEQYF.

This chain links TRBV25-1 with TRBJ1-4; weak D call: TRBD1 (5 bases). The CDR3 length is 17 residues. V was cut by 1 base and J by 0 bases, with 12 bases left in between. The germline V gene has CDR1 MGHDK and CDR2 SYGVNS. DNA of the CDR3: TGTGCCAGCAGTGAATTTGGAGGAGGGGCAACTAATGAAAAACTGTTTTTT. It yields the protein CASSEFGGGATNEKLFF.

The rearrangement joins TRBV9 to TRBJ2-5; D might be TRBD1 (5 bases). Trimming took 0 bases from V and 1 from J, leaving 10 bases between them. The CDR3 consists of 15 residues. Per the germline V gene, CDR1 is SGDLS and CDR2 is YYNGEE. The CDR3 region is CASSVVAGPQETQYF. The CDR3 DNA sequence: TGTGCCAGCAGCGTAGTGGCAGGGCCCCAAGAGACCCAGTACTTC.

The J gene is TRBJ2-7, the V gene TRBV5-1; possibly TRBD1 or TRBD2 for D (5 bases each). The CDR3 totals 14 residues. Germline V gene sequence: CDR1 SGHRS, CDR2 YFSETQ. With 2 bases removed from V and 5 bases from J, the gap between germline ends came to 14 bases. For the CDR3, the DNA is TGCGCCAGCAGCTTCCGGCCTGGGGACGACGAGCAGTACTTC. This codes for CASSFRPGDDEQYF.

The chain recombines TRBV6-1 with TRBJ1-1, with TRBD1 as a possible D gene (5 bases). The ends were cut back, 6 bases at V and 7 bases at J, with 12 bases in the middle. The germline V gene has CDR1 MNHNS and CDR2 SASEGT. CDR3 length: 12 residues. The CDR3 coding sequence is TGTGCCAGCAGGCGCCGGGACGGTGAAGCTTTCTTT. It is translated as CASRRRDGEAFF.

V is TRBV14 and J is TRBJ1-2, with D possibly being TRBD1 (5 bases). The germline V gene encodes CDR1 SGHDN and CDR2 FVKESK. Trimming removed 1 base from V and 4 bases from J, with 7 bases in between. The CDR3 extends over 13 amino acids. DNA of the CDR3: TGTGCCAGCAGCCAAGGGGACCTCTATGGCTACACCTTC. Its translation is CASSQGDLYGYTF.

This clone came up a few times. CDR3 sequence reads: CASSLNRPIEAFF. DNA of the CDR3: TGCGCCAGCAGCTTGAACAGGCCCATTGAAGCTTTCTTT. The chain employs TRBV5-1 and TRBJ1-1, with D perhaps TRBD1 (5 bases). V was shortened by 1 base and J by 7 bases, with 11 bases between the two germline ends. CDR3 size: 13 residues. The germline gives CDR1 SGHRS, CDR2 YFSETQ. Filled out from reference TRBV5-1 and TRBJ1-1, the complete variable domain reads KAGVTQTPRYLIKTRGQQVTLSCSPISGHRSVSWYQQTPGQGLQFLFEYFSETQRNKGNFPGRFSGRQFSNSRSEMNVSTLELGDSALYLCASSLNRPIEAFFGQGTRLTVV.

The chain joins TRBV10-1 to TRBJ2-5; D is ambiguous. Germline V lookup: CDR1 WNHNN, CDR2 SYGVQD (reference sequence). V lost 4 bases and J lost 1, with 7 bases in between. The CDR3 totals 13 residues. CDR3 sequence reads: CASSGNGQETQYF. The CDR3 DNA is TGCGCCAGCAGTGGTAACGGCCAAGAGACCCAGTACTTC.

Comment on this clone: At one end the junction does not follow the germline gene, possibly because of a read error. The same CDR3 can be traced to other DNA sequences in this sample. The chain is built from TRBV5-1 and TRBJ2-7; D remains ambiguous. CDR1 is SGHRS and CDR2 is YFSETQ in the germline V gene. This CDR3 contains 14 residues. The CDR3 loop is CASSLMLFNYEQYF. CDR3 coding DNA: TGCGCCAGTAGCTTAATGCTCTTCAATTACGAGCAGTACTTC.

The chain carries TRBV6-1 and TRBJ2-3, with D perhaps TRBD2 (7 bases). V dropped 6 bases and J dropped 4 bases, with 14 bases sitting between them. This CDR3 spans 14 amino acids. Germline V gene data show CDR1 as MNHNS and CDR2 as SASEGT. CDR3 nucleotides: TGTGCCAGCAGGACGGAGGGGGGGGCAGATACGCAGTATTTT. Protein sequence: CASRTEGGADTQYF.

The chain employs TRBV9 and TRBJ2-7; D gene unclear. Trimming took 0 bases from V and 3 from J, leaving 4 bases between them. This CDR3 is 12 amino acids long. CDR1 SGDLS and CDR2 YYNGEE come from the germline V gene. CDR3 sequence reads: CASSVDFYEQYF. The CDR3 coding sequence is TGTGCCAGCAGCGTAGATTTCTACGAGCAGTACTTC.

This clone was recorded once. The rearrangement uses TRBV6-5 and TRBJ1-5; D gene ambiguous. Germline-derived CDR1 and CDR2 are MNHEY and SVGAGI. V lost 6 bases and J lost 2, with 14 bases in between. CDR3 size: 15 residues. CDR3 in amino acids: CASRTDRGGNQPQHF. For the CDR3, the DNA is TGTGCCAGCAGAACCGACCGTGGAGGCAATCAGCCCCAGCATTTT.

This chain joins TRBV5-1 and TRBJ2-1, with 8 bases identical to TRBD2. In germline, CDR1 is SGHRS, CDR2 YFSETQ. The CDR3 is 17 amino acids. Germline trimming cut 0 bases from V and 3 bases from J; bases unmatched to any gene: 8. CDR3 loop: CASSLVSGLGLYNEQFF. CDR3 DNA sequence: TGCGCCAGCAGCTTGGTGTCGGGACTAGGCCTCTACAATGAGCAGTTCTTC.

In DNA, the CDR3 is TGTGCCAGCAGCCCCGATAGCGGGTCCAGCTCCTACGAGCAGTACTTC. It translates to CASSPDSGSSSYEQYF. The chain links TRBV11-2 to TRBJ2-7; 7 bases are shared with TRBD2. This CDR3 spans 16 amino acids. Germline loops: CDR1 SGHAT, CDR2 FQNNGV. V dropped 5 bases and J dropped 0; count of bases not matched to a gene: 10.

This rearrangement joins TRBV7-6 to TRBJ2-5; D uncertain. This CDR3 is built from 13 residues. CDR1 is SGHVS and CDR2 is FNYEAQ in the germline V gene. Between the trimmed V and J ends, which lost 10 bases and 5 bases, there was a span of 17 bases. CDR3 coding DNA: TGTGCCACCCCGCAGGTAAGGATCGAGACCCAGTACTTC. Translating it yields CATPQVRIETQYF.

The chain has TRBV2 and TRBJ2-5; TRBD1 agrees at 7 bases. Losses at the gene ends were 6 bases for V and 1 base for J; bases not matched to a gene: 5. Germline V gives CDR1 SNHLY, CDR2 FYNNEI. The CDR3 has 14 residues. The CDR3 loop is CASRGTVGQETQYF. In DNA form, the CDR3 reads TGTGCCAGCAGGGGGACAGTTGGCCAAGAGACCCAGTACTTC.

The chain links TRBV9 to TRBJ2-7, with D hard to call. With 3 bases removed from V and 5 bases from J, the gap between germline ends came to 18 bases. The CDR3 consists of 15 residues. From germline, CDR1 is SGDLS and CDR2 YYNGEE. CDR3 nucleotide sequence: TGTGCCAGCAGCGCCCAACCGAACACTATCGACGAGCAGTACTTC. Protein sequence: CASSAQPNTIDEQYF.

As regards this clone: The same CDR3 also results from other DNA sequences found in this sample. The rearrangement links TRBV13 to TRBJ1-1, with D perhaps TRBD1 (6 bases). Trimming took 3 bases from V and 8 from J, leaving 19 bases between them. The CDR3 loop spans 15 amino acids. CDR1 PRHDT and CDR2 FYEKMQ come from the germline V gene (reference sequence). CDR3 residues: CASSFIWGRVEEAFF. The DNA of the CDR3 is TGTGCCAGCAGCTTCATATGGGGGCGGGTTGAAGAAGCTTTCTTT.

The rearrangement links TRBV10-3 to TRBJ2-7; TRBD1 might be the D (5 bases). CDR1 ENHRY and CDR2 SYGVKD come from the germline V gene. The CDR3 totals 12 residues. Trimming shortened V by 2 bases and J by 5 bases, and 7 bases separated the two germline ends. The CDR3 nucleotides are TGTGCCATCAGTGAGGACAGACACGAGCAGTACTTC. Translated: CAISEDRHEQYF.

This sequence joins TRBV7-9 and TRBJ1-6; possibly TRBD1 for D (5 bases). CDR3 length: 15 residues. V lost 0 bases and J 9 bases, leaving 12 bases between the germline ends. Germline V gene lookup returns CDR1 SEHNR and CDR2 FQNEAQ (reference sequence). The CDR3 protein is CASSLASGVRSPLHF. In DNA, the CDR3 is TGTGCCAGCAGCTTAGCTTCGGGGGTTCGTTCACCCCTCCACTTT.